The rows below give T cell receptor beta chains drawn from one sample of a study of OX40 agonist ivuxolimab in advanced cancers. Profiling relied on immunoSEQ multiplex PCR, and the TCRdb table lists in-frame clones only, not all of them. Among tens of thousands of clones listed, about 89% were seen once. The sample consisted of CD4+ or CD8+ T cells sorted from blood, taken in a trial of the OX40 agonist ivuxolimab. These receptor sequences come from an adult with an advanced solid tumor such as melanoma, head and neck, liver or kidney cancer. The CDR3 runs from the conserved cysteine through the conserved F or W. Each record gives: CDR3 DNA, CDR3 protein, clone size, V gene, J gene, D gene. D genes are given only for firm matches. Clone sizes are given selectively: once, few, many, or a class where the clone is expanded.

cdr3_nt: TGTGCCAGCAGTTACGTCACTAGCGGGAGAGGTGAGCAGTTCTTC
cdr3_aa: CASSYVTSGRGEQFF
clone_size: once
v_call: TRBV6-5
j_call: TRBJ2-1
d_call: TRBD2

cdr3_nt: TGTGCCAGCAGTGAAGGGGGCTCTGGGGCCAACGTCCTGACTTTC
cdr3_aa: CASSEGGSGANVLTF
clone_size: NA
v_call: TRBV6-1
j_call: TRBJ2-6
d_call: NA

cdr3_nt: TGTGCCAGCAGTTTAGCGGACAGCTCCTACGAGCAGTACTTC
cdr3_aa: CASSLADSSYEQYF
clone_size: NA
v_call: TRBV28
j_call: TRBJ2-7
d_call: NA

cdr3_nt: TGTGCCAGCTCACCACCTGGGACTAGCGGCTACAATGAGCAGTTCTTC
cdr3_aa: CASSPPGTSGYNEQFF
clone_size: NA
v_call: TRBV18
j_call: TRBJ2-1
d_call: TRBD2

cdr3_nt: TGCGCCAGCAGCCAGTCGACTAGCGGGAGTACAGATACGCAGTATTTT
cdr3_aa: CASSQSTSGSTDTQYF
clone_size: NA
v_call: TRBV4-1
j_call: TRBJ2-3
d_call: TRBD2

cdr3_nt: TGTGCCAGCAGCAATCCGGGACGGATGTACGAGCAGTACTTC
cdr3_aa: CASSNPGRMYEQYF
clone_size: few
v_call: TRBV27
j_call: TRBJ2-7
d_call: NA

cdr3_nt: TGTGCCAGCAGTACAACTGGAACCTACGAGCAGTACTTC
cdr3_aa: CASSTTGTYEQYF
clone_size: NA
v_call: TRBV6-5
j_call: TRBJ2-7
d_call: NA

cdr3_nt: TGTGCCAGCAGCCCTGATAGTAATTCACCCCTCCACTTT
cdr3_aa: CASSPDSNSPLHF
clone_size: NA
v_call: TRBV4-2
j_call: TRBJ1-6
d_call: NA

cdr3_nt: TGTGCCAGCAGTCACCCGGACAGCCTGTCCCAGCATTTT
cdr3_aa: CASSHPDSLSQHF
clone_size: NA
v_call: TRBV28
j_call: TRBJ1-5
d_call: NA

cdr3_nt: TGTGCCAGCAGTGAAGCGCGGCAGGGGTTTATCTACGAGCAGTACTTC
cdr3_aa: CASSEARQGFIYEQYF
clone_size: NA
v_call: TRBV6-1
j_call: TRBJ2-7
d_call: NA

cdr3_nt: TGCGCCAGCAGCCAAGTGGGGGGCAAAGATACGCAGTATTTT
cdr3_aa: CASSQVGGKDTQYF
clone_size: NA
v_call: TRBV4-3
j_call: TRBJ2-3
d_call: NA

cdr3_nt: TGCGCCAGCAGCTTGTTTGGCAGCAATCAGCCCCAGCATTTT
cdr3_aa: CASSLFGSNQPQHF
clone_size: NA
v_call: TRBV5-1
j_call: TRBJ1-5
d_call: NA

cdr3_nt: TGTGCCAGCACCTCAGACAGGTGGGATCCTGGGGCCAACGTCCTGACTTTC
cdr3_aa: CASTSDRWDPGANVLTF
clone_size: NA
v_call: TRBV28
j_call: TRBJ2-6
d_call: NA

cdr3_nt: TGCAGCGTTTATTGGGCGACCGGGGAGCTGTTTTTT
cdr3_aa: CSVYWATGELFF
clone_size: NA
v_call: TRBV29-1
j_call: TRBJ2-2
d_call: NA

cdr3_nt: TGCGCCAGCAGCCAAGATTTTGTACTAGCGGGAGAGGGTGAGCAGTTCTTC
cdr3_aa: CASSQDFVLAGEGEQFF
clone_size: NA
v_call: TRBV4-3
j_call: TRBJ2-1
d_call: TRBD2

cdr3_nt: TGTGCCAGCAGCTTAGTTTCTCGAGGCAGGGCAGGGACAGATACGCAGTATTTT
cdr3_aa: CASSLVSRGRAGTDTQYF
clone_size: NA
v_call: TRBV11-3
j_call: TRBJ2-3
d_call: NA

cdr3_nt: TGTGCCAGTAGTATCGACCTAGTCTACAATGAGCAGTTCTTC
cdr3_aa: CASSIDLVYNEQFF
clone_size: NA
v_call: TRBV19
j_call: TRBJ2-1
d_call: NA

cdr3_nt: TGTGCCAGCAGTTACGGACCCTCCTACGAGCAGTACTTC
cdr3_aa: CASSYGPSYEQYF
clone_size: NA
v_call: TRBV2
j_call: TRBJ2-7
d_call: NA

cdr3_nt: TGTGCCAGCAGCACCCTGTTGATAGCGGGGCAAGAGACCCAGTACTTC
cdr3_aa: CASSTLLIAGQETQYF
clone_size: NA
v_call: TRBV13
j_call: TRBJ2-5
d_call: TRBD2

cdr3_nt: TGTGCCAGCAGCCCCGGCCCCCCGGACTACAATGAGCAGTTCTTC
cdr3_aa: CASSPGPPDYNEQFF
clone_size: NA
v_call: TRBV5-6
j_call: TRBJ2-1
d_call: NA

cdr3_nt: TGTGCCAGCAGTACCCCCCCTAGCGGGAGCGAGGAGACCCAGTACTTC
cdr3_aa: CASSTPPSGSEETQYF
clone_size: NA
v_call: TRBV28
j_call: TRBJ2-5
d_call: TRBD2

cdr3_nt: TGTGCCAGCAGCGGAACAGGGTCGGGCACTGAAGCTTTCTTT
cdr3_aa: CASSGTGSGTEAFF
clone_size: NA
v_call: TRBV5-4
j_call: TRBJ1-1
d_call: NA

cdr3_nt: TGTGCCAGCAGACCCGGGACAATCTTACAAGAGACCCAGTACTTC
cdr3_aa: CASRPGTILQETQYF
clone_size: NA
v_call: TRBV6-5
j_call: TRBJ2-5
d_call: NA

cdr3_nt: TGTGCCAGCAGTTGGGCTGACACCTACGAGCAGTACTTC
cdr3_aa: CASSWADTYEQYF
clone_size: once
v_call: TRBV6-6
j_call: TRBJ2-7
d_call: NA

cdr3_nt: TGTGCCAGCAGTTACGAGGGTCTGAATGAGCAGTTCTTC
cdr3_aa: CASSYEGLNEQFF
clone_size: few
v_call: TRBV6-5
j_call: TRBJ2-1
d_call: NA

cdr3_nt: TGTGCCAGCAGCCCTACCACAGGGACTAGCGGGGACTACGAGCAGTACTTC
cdr3_aa: CASSPTTGTSGDYEQYF
clone_size: NA
v_call: TRBV5-5
j_call: TRBJ2-7
d_call: TRBD2

cdr3_nt: TGTGCCAGCAGTGCACCGGGCTACGAGCAGTACTTC
cdr3_aa: CASSAPGYEQYF
clone_size: NA
v_call: TRBV28
j_call: TRBJ2-7
d_call: NA

cdr3_nt: TGTGCCAGCAGCTCCCCACTAGCGGGGAGCTCCTACAATGAGCAGTTCTTC
cdr3_aa: CASSSPLAGSSYNEQFF
clone_size: NA
v_call: TRBV27
j_call: TRBJ2-1
d_call: TRBD2

cdr3_nt: TGTGCCACCAGCAGTCCGGAGGACACCGGGGAGCTGTTTTTT
cdr3_aa: CATSSPEDTGELFF
clone_size: once
v_call: TRBV15
j_call: TRBJ2-2
d_call: NA

cdr3_nt: TGTGCCAGCAGTCCCCATGACAGCTCCTACAATGAGCAGTTCTTC
cdr3_aa: CASSPHDSSYNEQFF
clone_size: NA
v_call: TRBV7-9
j_call: TRBJ2-1
d_call: NA

cdr3_nt: TGTGCCAGCAGTCTCCATTTGGGGACTCCCTCCTACAATGAGCAGTTCTTC
cdr3_aa: CASSLHLGTPSYNEQFF
clone_size: NA
v_call: TRBV28
j_call: TRBJ2-1
d_call: NA

cdr3_nt: TGTGCCAGCAGTTACTCTTGGGGAAAGTATGGCTACACCTTC
cdr3_aa: CASSYSWGKYGYTF
clone_size: once
v_call: TRBV6-6
j_call: TRBJ1-2
d_call: NA

cdr3_nt: TGTGCCAGCAGTTTATATGAGGCCGAAATGAACACTGAAGCTTTCTTT
cdr3_aa: CASSLYEAEMNTEAFF
clone_size: NA
v_call: TRBV28
j_call: TRBJ1-1
d_call: NA

cdr3_nt: TGTGCCAGCAGCTTAAGCGGGGGGCCCGGCGAGCAGTACTTC
cdr3_aa: CASSLSGGPGEQYF
clone_size: NA
v_call: TRBV7-3
j_call: TRBJ2-7
d_call: TRBD2

cdr3_nt: TGTGCCAGCACCCCGTACGGAGAACTAGCGGGCCACACAGATACGCAGTATTTT
cdr3_aa: CASTPYGELAGHTDTQYF
clone_size: once
v_call: TRBV28
j_call: TRBJ2-3
d_call: TRBD2

cdr3_nt: TGTGCCAGCAGTTTAGTAGGGGGCAATCAGCCCCAGCATTTT
cdr3_aa: CASSLVGGNQPQHF
clone_size: once
v_call: TRBV27
j_call: TRBJ1-5
d_call: NA

cdr3_nt: TGTGCCAGCGGCACAGATAGGCAGTATTTT
cdr3_aa: CASGTDRQYF
clone_size: NA
v_call: TRBV6-1
j_call: TRBJ2-3
d_call: NA

cdr3_nt: TGTGCCAGCAGCTTAGTACGGGAGCAGTACTTC
cdr3_aa: CASSLVREQYF
clone_size: NA
v_call: TRBV11-2
j_call: TRBJ2-5
d_call: NA

cdr3_nt: TGTGCCAGCAGCTTAGCGATAGAGGGTTTCTATGACGAGCAGTACTTC
cdr3_aa: CASSLAIEGFYDEQYF
clone_size: NA
v_call: TRBV7-8
j_call: TRBJ2-7
d_call: NA

cdr3_nt: TGCGCCAGCAGCCGGGACGATCCCTCATCTGGAAACACCATATATTTT
cdr3_aa: CASSRDDPSSGNTIYF
clone_size: NA
v_call: TRBV5-1
j_call: TRBJ1-3
d_call: NA

cdr3_nt: TGTGCCAGCAGAGTGGTAGCGGGACCCTACGAGCAGTACTTC
cdr3_aa: CASRVVAGPYEQYF
clone_size: NA
v_call: TRBV27
j_call: TRBJ2-7
d_call: TRBD2

cdr3_nt: TGTGCCAGCAGCGTAGTTGGGACTAGCACAGATACGCAGTATTTT
cdr3_aa: CASSVVGTSTDTQYF
clone_size: NA
v_call: TRBV9
j_call: TRBJ2-3
d_call: NA

cdr3_nt: TGTGCCAGCAGCCCTCGGACAGGGGTGGGCACCGGGGAGCTGTTTTTT
cdr3_aa: CASSPRTGVGTGELFF
clone_size: NA
v_call: TRBV11-3
j_call: TRBJ2-2
d_call: TRBD1

cdr3_nt: TGTGCCAGCAGTTTAATGGTGGGTAGCAATCAGCCCCAGCATTTT
cdr3_aa: CASSLMVGSNQPQHF
clone_size: NA
v_call: TRBV27
j_call: TRBJ1-5
d_call: NA

cdr3_nt: TGTGCCAGCCGGAGTCGGGACAGGGGCACAGATACGCAGTATTTT
cdr3_aa: CASRSRDRGTDTQYF
clone_size: NA
v_call: TRBV11-1
j_call: TRBJ2-3
d_call: TRBD1

cdr3_nt: TGCGCCAGCAACAGGTATGGGCCCTACAATGAGCAGTTCTTC
cdr3_aa: CASNRYGPYNEQFF
clone_size: NA
v_call: TRBV10-2
j_call: TRBJ2-1
d_call: NA

cdr3_nt: TGTGCCAGCATCAGGACAGGGGGCTACACTGAAGCTTTCTTT
cdr3_aa: CASIRTGGYTEAFF
clone_size: once
v_call: TRBV16
j_call: TRBJ1-1
d_call: TRBD1

cdr3_nt: TGTGCCAGCAGCTTTGAGTCCTCCGAGCAGTACTTC
cdr3_aa: CASSFESSEQYF
clone_size: medium-sized
v_call: TRBV11-3
j_call: TRBJ2-7
d_call: NA